The 18 T cell receptor beta chains below all came from one sample that was sequenced in a study of blood T cell repertoires in COVID-19 (dated by TCRdb to the early 2020s). Libraries were constructed by the immunoSEQ multiplex PCR assay. Not all clones reach the TCRdb copy of this immuneACCESS table, which keeps in-frame sequences only. Checked studies attribute under half of the gap to unresolved V genes and leave the rest unexplained. A total of approximately 120,000 clones appear in this sample, approximately 90% of them only once. Clones ranked in the top ten supply less than 1.5% of the sample. The sample taken for sequencing was peripheral blood. The receptors here all came from a human donor in a cohort sampled during active COVID-19.

The J gene is TRBJ1-4, the V gene TRBV4-3, with D hard to call. Germline V gene lookup returns CDR1 LGHNA and CDR2 YSLEER. The CDR3 is made up of 15 amino acids. Trimming pared 2 bases from V and 8 bases from J, leaving 15 bases between. The CDR3 protein is CASSQNSGVGEKLFF. DNA for the CDR3: TGCGCCAGCAGCCAAAATAGCGGGGTCGGGGAAAAACTGTTTTTT.

The chain combines TRBV5-1 with TRBJ1-2; D is perhaps TRBD1 (6 bases). CDR1 is SGHRS and CDR2 is YFSETQ in the germline V gene. Trimming shortened V by 2 bases and J by 4 bases, and 9 bases separated the two germline ends. The CDR3 consists of 13 residues. CDR3 region: CASSLDRLYGYTF. The CDR3 DNA reads as TGCGCCAGCAGCTTAGACAGGCTCTATGGCTACACCTTC.

This clone was detected only once. CDR3 bases: TGCGCCAGCAGCTTCGCACTAGCGTTGAACACCGGGGAGCTGTTTTTT. Protein sequence: CASSFALALNTGELFF. This chain connects TRBV5-1 to TRBJ2-2; TRBD2 matches at 7 bases. Germline CDR1 is SGHRS and CDR2 is YFSETQ. After removal of 2 bases from V and 1 base from J, the junction contained 5 bases not matched to a gene. The CDR3 has 16 amino acids.

V and J are TRBV5-5 and TRBJ2-7, with no clear D. The CDR3 totals 15 residues. Germline V gene data show CDR1 as SGHKS and CDR2 as YYEKEE (reference sequence). V shed 2 bases and J shed 1 base, with 13 bases lying between them. This CDR3 reads CASSFASGLSYEQYF. CDR3 DNA: TGTGCCAGCAGCTTCGCTTCAGGCTTATCCTACGAGCAGTACTTC.

The chain is built from TRBV2 and TRBJ2-3; TRBD2 matches 10 bases. CDR1 is SNHLY and CDR2 is FYNNEI in the germline V gene. The CDR3 has 16 amino acids. J was trimmed by 5 bases and V by 6 bases; bases with no gene match: 11. In nucleotides, the CDR3 is TGTGCCAGCAGCGTCCGCCCTAGCGGGGGTGGAGATACGCAGTATTTT. The encoded protein is CASSVRPSGGGDTQYF.

The chain recombines TRBV7-9 with TRBJ2-3, with D uncertain. Trimming took off 3 bases at V and 0 bases at J, with 7 bases between the two ends. Germline V lookup: CDR1 SEHNR, CDR2 FQNEAQ (reference sequence). The CDR3 contains 14 residues. Here the CDR3 DNA reads TGTGCCAGCAGCTTGCCACAGAGCACAGATACGCAGTATTTT. Its translation: CASSLPQSTDTQYF. Filled out from reference TRBV7-9 and TRBJ2-3, the complete variable domain reads DTGVSQNPRHKITKRGQNVTFRCDPISEHNRLYWYRQTLGQGPEFLTYFQNEAQLEKSRLLSDRFSAERPKGSFSTLEIQRTEQGDSAMYLCASSLPQSTDTQYFGPGTRLTVL.

The chain links TRBV2 to TRBJ2-3; 8 bases align to TRBD2. There are 12 residues in the CDR3. The germline V gene encodes CDR1 SNHLY and CDR2 FYNNEI. V shed 6 bases and J 5 bases; nucleotides not matched to a gene: 1. CDR3 bases: TGTGCCAGCAGCCTAGCGGGAGATACGCAGTATTTT. Encoded protein: CASSLAGDTQYF.

This chain connects TRBV10-3 to TRBJ2-5; 11 nucleotides line up with TRBD2. After removal of 5 bases from V and 2 bases from J, the junction contained 4 bases not matched to a gene. This CDR3 has 15 amino acids. Germline CDR1 reads ENHRY; CDR2 reads SYGVKD. The CDR3 region is CAISRLAGTQETQYF. CDR3 nucleotides: TGTGCCATCAGTCGACTAGCGGGAACTCAAGAGACCCAGTACTTC.

This rearrangement joins TRBV2 to TRBJ2-7; the D gene is possibly TRBD2 (5 bases). The V end was cut by 8 bases, the J end by 6 bases, with 23 bases between. CDR1 SNHLY and CDR2 FYNNEI come from the germline V gene. The CDR3 loop spans 15 amino acids. DNA for the CDR3: TGTGCCAGCGACTCGCGACACTCTAGCCTCACCGAGCAGTACTTC. Translating it yields CASDSRHSSLTEQYF.

V and J are TRBV20-1 and TRBJ2-7; unclear D gene. Germline CDR1 reads DFQATT; CDR2 reads SNEGSKA (reference sequence). The ends were cut back, 3 bases at V and 4 bases at J, with 7 bases in the middle. This CDR3 is 11 amino acids long. The CDR3 loop reads CSARASYEQYF. The CDR3 bases are TGCAGTGCTAGGGCCTCTTACGAGCAGTACTTC.

This chain uses TRBV21-1 with TRBJ2-1; no check of the table's D call, TRBD2, against the DNA was made. TRBV21-1 is flagged as a pseudogene. The CDR3 consists of 16 residues. CDR3: CARLASGGPPYNEQFF. In DNA, the CDR3 is TGTGCCAGGCTTGCTAGCGGGGGGCCGCCCTACAATGAGCAGTTCTTC.

This clone has just one count. The chain is built from TRBV11-3 and TRBJ1-1; 9 nucleotides line up with TRBD1. The germline CDR1 and CDR2 sequences are SGHNT and YENEEA. The CDR3 spans 15 residues. J gave up 4 bases and V 5 bases, and 8 bases lay outside the gene matches. This chain's CDR3 is CASSPRDRDTTEAFF. The CDR3 DNA reads TGTGCCAGCAGCCCCAGGGACAGGGATACCACTGAAGCTTTCTTT.

The chain combines TRBV9 with TRBJ1-6, with a possible D match to TRBD1 (5 bases). Germline assignment: CDR1 SGDLS and CDR2 YYNGEE. The CDR3 consists of 14 residues. Trimming took off 3 bases at V and 5 bases at J, with 9 bases between the two ends. The CDR3 region has the DNA TGTGCCAGCAGCGAGGGGCACAATAATTCACCCCTCCACTTT. Its protein is CASSEGHNNSPLHF. The entire variable domain, with the rest obtained from reference TRBV9 and TRBJ1-6, is as follows: DSGVTQTPKHLITATGQRVTLRCSPRSGDLSVYWYQQSLDQGLQFLIQYYNGEERAKGNILERFSAQQFPDLHSELNLSSLELGDSALYFCASSEGHNNSPLHFGNGTRLTVT.

The chain carries TRBV4-1 and TRBJ2-6, with D possibly matching TRBD1 (6 bases). V lost 0 bases, J lost 3 bases, and 15 bases lay in between. CDR3 length: 18 amino acids. The germline gives CDR1 MGHRA, CDR2 YSYEKL. CDR3 coding DNA: TGCGCCAGCAGCCAAGAACAGGGAGCCCTCGGTGGGGCCAACGTCCTGACTTTC. Protein sequence: CASSQEQGALGGANVLTF.

The J gene is TRBJ2-7, the V gene TRBV5-4, with D possibly being TRBD1 (6 bases). The germline V gene encodes CDR1 SGHNT and CDR2 YYREEE (reference sequence). The V end lost 0 bases, the J end lost 1 base, and 14 bases lay between the germline ends. CDR3 size: 16 residues. The CDR3 DNA is TGTGCCAGCAGCTTGGTTGGGTCAGGGGTTTCCTACGAGCAGTACTTC. Translating it yields CASSLVGSGVSYEQYF.

This clone was recorded only once. This chain connects TRBV27 to TRBJ2-7; D is perhaps TRBD1 (5 bases). The CDR3 contains 16 residues. The germline V gene has CDR1 MNHEY and CDR2 SMNVEV (reference sequence). V was shortened by 3 bases and J by 0 bases, with 15 bases between the two germline ends. In DNA form, the CDR3 reads TGTGCCAGCAGTTTTTCGACAGTTGGGTCCTCCTACGAGCAGTACTTC. Residues: CASSFSTVGSSYEQYF.

J is TRBJ2-5 and V is TRBV3-1 (or the pseudogene TRBV3-2); tentative D call: TRBD1 (7 bases). Germline CDR1 is LGHDT and CDR2 is YNNKEL (reference sequence). The germline V and J ends were trimmed by 4 bases and 5 bases, with 14 bases remaining between them. This CDR3 comprises 14 residues. CDR3 sequence (DNA): TGTGCCAGCAGCCGAGGGGGCCGGGAGGAGACCCAGTACTTC. Residues: CASSRGGREETQYF.

This clone was counted between two and nine times. The chain uses TRBV5-1 and TRBJ1-1, with 7 nucleotides matching TRBD1. V was pared by 0 bases and J by 5 bases, with 4 bases of the junction left unmatched. This CDR3 has 14 residues. Germline CDR1 SGHRS, CDR2 YFSETQ. CDR3 DNA sequence: TGCGCCAGCAGCTTGGGTGCAGGGGGTACTGAAGCTTTCTTT. This encodes CASSLGAGGTEAFF.